This T cell receptor beta chain appears in the sequencing data of a study of T cells in Graves' hyperthyroidism and ophthalmopathy. The CDR3 contains 16 residues. The ends were cut back, 3 bases at V and 0 bases at J, with 15 bases in the middle. Per the germline V gene, CDR1 is KGHSH and CDR2 is LQKENI. Graves' hyperthyroidism showing no ophthalmopathy progression within 18 months was considered stable. Lactation, pregnancy, other autoimmune disease or uncontrolled infection led to exclusion of patients. The diagnoses drew upon clinical symptoms, serum thyroxine and TRAb, thyroid ultrasound and orbital computed tomography. Overall study results and limits: The blood repertoire included most of the expanded thyroid clonotypes above 0.001.

With regard to this clonotype: Its antigen is currently unknown.

The CDR3 regions of TCR beta were amplified from RNA transcripts. An initial round of RT-PCR targeting the TCR CDR3 relied on the HTBI primer set. TCRdb re-derived calls from the multiplex PCR reads in MiXCR, one entry per CDR3 protein. This table holds about 400,000 distinct CDR3 sequences, roughly 14% found once. This receptor was taken from a young woman with Graves' hyperthyroidism. The rearrangement uses TRBV18 and TRBJ2-7, with TRBD1 as a possible D gene (6 bases). The material sequenced was blood. In DNA, the CDR3 is TGTGCCAGCTCACCGCTCCTACAGGGAAGCTCCTACGAGCAGTACTTC. As protein: CASSPLLQGSSYEQYF. The full variable domain, its missing parts supplied by reference TRBV18 and TRBJ2-7, is NAGVMQNPRHLVRRRGQEARLRCSPMKGHSHVYWYRQLPEEGLKFMVYLQKENIIDESGMPKERFSAEFPKEGPSILRIQQVVRGDSAAYFCASSPLLQGSSYEQYFGPGTRLTVT.